These 17 T cell receptor beta chains share one sample of origin, sequenced in a study of cytomegalovirus exposure and HLA in healthy donors. Assay: immunoSEQ multiplex PCR; the TCRdb copy retains only in-frame clones and omits some. The table lists approximately 110,000 clones, about 94% of them singletons. Sequencing was performed on PBMCs. Receptors were obtained from a woman under 30 in good health and CMV-seronegative.

This chain connects TRBV28 to TRBJ1-5; no clear D. The CDR3 is made up of 16 amino acids. From germline, CDR1 is MDHEN and CDR2 SYDVKM. Trimming cost V 3 bases and J 7 bases, with 19 bases left between them. The CDR3 DNA sequence: TGTGCCAGCAGTTTTTTAATGGGAGGGTTAGGACAGCCCCAGCATTTT. Amino acid sequence: CASSFLMGGLGQPQHF.

The chain carries TRBV30 and TRBJ2-1, with TRBD2 as a possible D gene (5 bases). V was pared by 0 bases and J by 0 bases, with 9 bases between. This CDR3 spans 15 amino acids. Germline V gene data show CDR1 as GTSNPN and CDR2 as SVGIG (reference sequence). The CDR3: CAWSVRGGSYNEQFF. As DNA, the CDR3 is TGTGCCTGGAGTGTACGGGGTGGCTCCTACAATGAGCAGTTCTTC. The whole variable domain, filled in from reference TRBV30 and TRBJ2-1, reads SQTIHQWPATLVQPVGSPLSLECTVEGTSNPNLYWYRQAAGRGLQLLFYSVGIGQISSEVPQNLSASRPQDRQFILSSKKLLLSDSGFYLCAWSVRGGSYNEQFFGPGTRLTVL.

The V gene is TRBV5-6, the J gene TRBJ1-1; 7 nucleotides line up with TRBD1. Trimming cost V 4 bases and J 4 bases; bases outside gene matches: 4. This CDR3 is built from 13 residues. CDR1 and CDR2 (germline): SGHDT, YYEEEE. CDR3 amino acids: CASSKGASTEAFF. The CDR3 DNA reads TGTGCCAGCAGCAAGGGGGCGAGCACTGAAGCTTTCTTT.

The chain joins TRBV6-6 to TRBJ1-2, with a tentative D call TRBD1 (6 bases). Germline V gene data show CDR1 as MNHNY and CDR2 as SVGAGI (reference sequence). The V end lost 4 bases, the J end lost 8 bases, and 14 bases lay between the germline ends. The CDR3 totals 13 residues. Written as DNA, the CDR3 is TGTGCCAGCAGTTTTGATACAGGGTCCGGCTACACCTTC. Amino acid sequence: CASSFDTGSGYTF.

This rearrangement joins TRBV5-1 to TRBJ1-2; possible D gene TRBD1, 6 bases. V lost 4 bases and J 8 bases, leaving 24 bases between the germline ends. The germline CDR1 and CDR2 sequences are SGHRS and YFSETQ. This CDR3 contains 16 residues. DNA of the CDR3: TGCGCCAGCAGCGTAGAGGGGGATTACAGGGTGGAGGGCTACACCTTC. Protein sequence: CASSVEGDYRVEGYTF.

The chain is built from TRBV5-6 and TRBJ2-3; TRBD2 might be the D (7 bases). Germline loops: CDR1 SGHDT, CDR2 YYEEEE. V lost 8 bases to trimming and J lost 2 bases, with 15 bases between them. This CDR3 spans 14 amino acids. The CDR3 loop is CASTGGGDTDTQYF. The CDR3 DNA reads as TGTGCCAGTACGGGGGGCGGGGACACAGATACGCAGTATTTT. The variable domain in full, completed from reference TRBV5-6 and TRBJ2-3, reads DAGVTQSPTHLIKTRGQQVTLRCSPKSGHDTVSWYQQALGQGPQFIFQYYEEEERQRGNFPDRFSGHQFPNYSSELNVNALLLGDSALYLCASTGGGDTDTQYFGPGTRLTVL.

The V gene is TRBV7-2, the J gene TRBJ2-1; 10 nucleotides line up with TRBD2. Losses at the gene ends were 2 bases for V and 5 bases for J; bases not matched to a gene: 6. The CDR3 runs to 16 residues. The germline gives CDR1 SGHTA, CDR2 FQGNSA. In nucleotides, the CDR3 is TGTGCCAGCAGCTTAAGCGGGAGGGCAGGGAACAATGAGCAGTTCTTC. This encodes CASSLSGRAGNNEQFF.

The V and J genes are TRBV27 and TRBJ1-1, with 7 bases identical to TRBD1. CDR3 size: 14 residues. The V and J ends lost 6 bases and 2 bases, in that order; junction bases with no gene match: 6. Germline CDR1 reads MNHEY; CDR2 reads SMNVEV (reference sequence). The CDR3 protein is CASSMNRGNTEAFF. The DNA of the CDR3 is TGTGCCAGCAGCATGAACAGGGGAAACACTGAAGCTTTCTTT.

CDR3 loop: CASRGDQGTEAFF. The DNA for the CDR3 is TGTGCCAGCAGGGGGGACCAGGGGACTGAAGCTTTCTTT. This rearrangement joins TRBV2 to TRBJ1-1, with TRBD1 as a possible D gene (6 bases). CDR3 length equals 13 residues. Trimming took 6 bases from V and 5 from J, leaving 13 bases between them. Germline lookup yields CDR1 SNHLY and CDR2 FYNNEI.

This clone came up once. J is TRBJ1-4 and V is TRBV6-6; 8 nucleotides line up with TRBD1. This CDR3 spans 14 amino acids. J lost 4 bases, V lost 5 bases, and 3 bases had no gene match. Per germline, CDR1 MNHNY and CDR2 SVGAGI (reference sequence). CDR3 coding DNA: TGTGCCAGCAGTGACAGGGGTTATAATGAAAAACTGTTTTTT. The encoded protein is CASSDRGYNEKLFF.

V usage is TRBV28 and J usage is TRBJ1-5; D gene unclear. CDR1 and CDR2 (germline): MDHEN, SYDVKM. V gave up 5 bases and J gave up 6 bases, with 11 bases separating them. The CDR3 totals 13 residues. This chain's CDR3 is CASSVMGSQPQHF. The CDR3 region has the DNA TGTGCCAGCAGTGTCATGGGCTCTCAGCCCCAGCATTTT.

The J gene is TRBJ2-3, the V gene TRBV28; no reliable D call. There are 13 residues in the CDR3. Germline V gene data show CDR1 as MDHEN and CDR2 as SYDVKM. Trimming took off 4 bases at V and 3 bases at J, with 8 bases between the two ends. The CDR3 DNA is TGTGCCAGCAGTTCCTCCTCGACAGATACGCAGTATTTT. Translation: CASSSSSTDTQYF. Supplemented by reference TRBV28 and TRBJ2-3, the full variable domain reads DVKVTQSSRYLVKRTGEKVFLECVQDMDHENMFWYRQDPGLGLRLIYFSYDVKMKEKGDIPEGYSVSREKKERFSLILESASTNQTSMYLCASSSSSTDTQYFGPGTRLTVL.

The chain couples TRBV29-1 to TRBJ2-1, with D tentatively TRBD2 (5 bases). Trimming left V 6 bases short and J 7 bases short, with 10 bases between. The CDR3 is 11 amino acids. Germline CDR1 and CDR2: SQVTM and ANQGSEA. DNA for the CDR3: TGCAGCGTACTGACGGGAAATGAGCAGTTCTTC. Protein product: CSVLTGNEQFF.

This rearrangement joins TRBV7-3 to TRBJ2-2; the D gene is possibly TRBD2 (5 bases). The CDR3 spans 17 residues. From germline, CDR1 is SGHTA and CDR2 FQGTGA. Trimming stripped 5 bases from V and 0 bases from J, with 16 bases between. The CDR3 region has the DNA TGTGCCAGCAGCCCGGCCAGTAGAGGGTCGAACACCGGGGAGCTGTTTTTT. Protein: CASSPASRGSNTGELFF.

This sequence joins TRBV7-2 and TRBJ2-2; TRBD2 matches 8 bases. CDR1 and CDR2 from the germline V gene are SGHTA and FQGNSA. The V and J ends lost 5 bases and 7 bases, in that order; junction bases with no gene match: 9. The CDR3 runs to 15 residues. In DNA, the CDR3 is TGTGCCAGCAGCCCCGGGGGGGGAGGAGACGGGGAGCTGTTTTTT. Translation: CASSPGGGGDGELFF.

The chain uses TRBV15 and TRBJ1-1; TRBD1 matches at 7 bases. Germline CDR1 and CDR2: LNHNV and YYDKDF (reference sequence). J gave up 1 base and V 5 bases, and 10 bases lay outside the gene matches. The CDR3 contains 16 residues. The CDR3 region has the DNA TGTGCCACCAGCCCGTTTCGACAGGGACCGAACACTGAAGCTTTCTTT. It codes for CATSPFRQGPNTEAFF.

The rearrangement joins TRBV5-4 to TRBJ1-2; tentatively, D is TRBD1 (6 bases). Looked up from germline, CDR1 is SGHNT and CDR2 is YYREEE (reference sequence). Trimming shortened V by 0 bases and J by 7 bases, and 16 bases separated the two germline ends. CDR3 length equals 15 residues. As DNA, the CDR3 is TGTGCCAGCAGCTTGGATCCGACAGGTGCTCGTGGCTACACCTTC. Translating it yields CASSLDPTGARGYTF.